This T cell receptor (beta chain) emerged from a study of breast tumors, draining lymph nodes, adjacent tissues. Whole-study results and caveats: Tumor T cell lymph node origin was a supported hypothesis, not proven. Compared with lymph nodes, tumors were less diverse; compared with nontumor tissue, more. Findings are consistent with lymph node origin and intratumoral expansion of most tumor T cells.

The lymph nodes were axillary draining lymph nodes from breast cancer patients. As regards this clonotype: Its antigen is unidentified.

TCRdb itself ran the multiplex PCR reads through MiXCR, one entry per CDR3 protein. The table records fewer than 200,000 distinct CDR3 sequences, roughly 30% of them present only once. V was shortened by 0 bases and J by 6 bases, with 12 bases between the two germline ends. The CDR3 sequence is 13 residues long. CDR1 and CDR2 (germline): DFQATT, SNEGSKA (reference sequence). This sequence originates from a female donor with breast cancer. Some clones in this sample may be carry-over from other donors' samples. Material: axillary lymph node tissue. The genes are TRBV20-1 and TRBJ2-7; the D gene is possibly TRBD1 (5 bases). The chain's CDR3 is CSARDPQGGEQYF. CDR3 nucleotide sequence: TGCAGTGCTAGAGATCCGCAGGGCGGCGAGCAGTACTTC.